The source of this T cell receptor (beta chain) is a study of T cells after yellow fever vaccination. Looking at the study overall: The SMART-Seq v4 Ultra Low Input method served to prepare the low-cell-number fractions. Findings and limits, study-wide: Weaker in magnitude, the secondary response showed a faster peak on day 5 versus 15.

Comments on this clonotype: Its target is not known.

The study made its TCR cDNA through 5'RACE template switching. That step introduced a universal primer site along with UMIs. Using its own MiXCR run on the 5' RACE reads, TCRdb lists one record per CDR3 protein. The table has roughly 500,000 distinct CDR3 sequences, roughly 21% seen once. The clonotype was recovered from a man aged 30 to 45 who received the YFV17D yellow fever vaccine. This material consisted of PBMCs, taken 15 days after the yellow fever booster vaccination.

In nucleotides, the CDR3 is TGCAGTGCCCAGGGAGAGTTCACGACGGTTGATACGCAGTATTTT. Protein sequence: CSAQGEFTTVDTQYF. J is TRBJ2-3 and V is TRBV20-1, with D perhaps assigned TRBD1 or TRBD2 (5 bases each). V gave up 6 bases and J gave up 6 bases, with 22 bases separating them. Germline CDR1 and CDR2: DFQATT and SNEGSKA (reference sequence). The CDR3 length is 15 residues.